The next 23 T cell receptor beta chains were all read from a single sample in a study of beta chain features in type 1 diabetes. Findings of the study overall: All four CD4+ subsets of Type 1 diabetes patients contained TCRB CDR3s that were moderately but significantly shorter.

Every bit of the isolated RNA underwent reverse transcription, so sequencing read expressed TCRB transcripts. Assay: immunoSEQ multiplex PCR; the TCRdb copy retains only in-frame clones and omits some. The top ten hold about 1% of the sample, which has almost 350,000 clones, around 9.7% seen once. No antigens are known for them. Sequencing was carried out using central memory CD4+ T cells from blood. These receptors originate from a man aged 25 to 45 with type 1 diabetes.

This chain uses TRBV2 with TRBJ2-3; the D gene is possibly TRBD1 (5 bases). There are 14 residues in the CDR3. V lost 8 bases to trimming and J lost 4 bases, with 16 bases between them. Germline CDR1 and CDR2: SNHLY and FYNNEI. CDR3 in DNA: TGTGCCAGCCTACAGGAATCTTGGGCAGATACGCAGTATTTT. Protein: CASLQESWADTQYF.

Only a few counts were recorded for this clone. DNA of the CDR3: TGTGCCAGTAGGAGGGCCGTTCGGACAGATACGCAGTATTTT. Protein product: CASRRAVRTDTQYF. The V gene is TRBV6-5, the J gene TRBJ2-3; D is possibly TRBD2 (6 bases). This CDR3 has 14 residues. The V end lost 9 bases, the J end lost 3 bases, and 16 bases lay between the germline ends. Germline CDR1 MNHEY, CDR2 SVGAGI.

This clone was seen a handful of times. This chain links TRBV7-7 with TRBJ2-1; no firm D call. CDR3 length: 13 residues. V dropped 5 bases and J dropped 5 bases, with 10 bases sitting between them. CDR1 and CDR2 from the germline V gene are SSHAT and FNYEAQ (reference sequence). CDR3 sequence: CASSPGRNNEQFF. Here the CDR3 DNA reads TGTGCCAGCAGCCCCGGACGTAACAATGAGCAGTTCTTC.

The chain has TRBV6-5 and TRBJ1-2, with 10 bases fitting TRBD1. The CDR3 covers 14 residues. The V gene's germline CDR1 is MNHEY and CDR2 SVGAGI. V dropped 6 bases and J dropped 4; count of bases not matched to a gene: 5. This CDR3 reads CASRAGTGVYGYTF. The CDR3 region has the DNA TGTGCCAGCAGGGCCGGGACAGGGGTCTATGGCTACACCTTC.

The chain joins TRBV27 to TRBJ1-5; no definite D call. Trimming removed 3 bases at V and 4 bases at J, with 7 bases between. This CDR3 contains 13 residues. Germline lookup yields CDR1 MNHEY and CDR2 SMNVEV (reference sequence). The CDR3 is CASSFLANQPQHF. The DNA for the CDR3 is TGTGCCAGCAGTTTTCTCGCGAATCAGCCCCAGCATTTT.

There are a few counts of this clone. Other DNA sequences of this sample code for an identical CDR3. J is TRBJ2-1 and V is TRBV10-3; 11 bases are a match to TRBD1. The CDR3 loop spans 13 amino acids. J gave up 7 bases and V 7 bases, and 3 bases lay outside the gene matches. From germline, CDR1 is ENHRY and CDR2 SYGVKD. In DNA, the CDR3 is TGTGCCATCAAGGGGACAGGGGGGAATGAGCAGTTCTTC. Encoded protein: CAIKGTGGNEQFF.

V usage is TRBV25-1 and J usage is TRBJ2-1, with 10 bases aligning to TRBD2. Trimming took 4 bases from V and 9 from J; bases not matched to a gene: 12. CDR1 is MGHDK, CDR2 SYGVNS, per germline. The CDR3 has 16 amino acids. CDR3 DNA: TGTGCCAGCAGTGGCCTCGGACTAGCGGAAGTTAGTGAGCAGTTCTTC. Translating it yields CASSGLGLAEVSEQFF. The full variable domain, rest sourced from reference TRBV25-1 and TRBJ2-1, is EADIYQTPRYLVIGTGKKITLECSQTMGHDKMYWYQQDPGMELHLIHYSYGVNSTEKGDLSSESTVSRIRTEHFPLTLESARPSHTSQYLCASSGLGLAEVSEQFFGPGTRLTVL.

This clone was detected only a few times. The CDR3 region has the DNA TGCGCCAGCAGCCCTCTAGCGGGGTCGTTGGAGACCCAGTACTTC. This encodes CASSPLAGSLETQYF. The rearrangement links TRBV5-1 to TRBJ2-5; 9 bases agree with TRBD2. The CDR3 loop spans 15 amino acids. The junction had 9 bases not matched to a gene; V was cut back by 4 bases and J by 5 bases. CDR1 is SGHRS and CDR2 is YFSETQ in the germline V gene.

This clone was picked up a small number of times. The chain employs TRBV2 and TRBJ2-7; D possibly corresponds to TRBD1 (6 bases). The V end lost 5 bases, the J end lost 6 bases, and 11 bases lay between the germline ends. Per germline, CDR1 SNHLY and CDR2 FYNNEI. The CDR3 is 12 amino acids. The CDR3, as DNA: TGTGCCAGCAGTTCCCAGGGGACCGAGCAGTACTTC. Translation gives CASSSQGTEQYF.

This clone was observed a handful of times. The J gene is TRBJ2-1, the V gene TRBV5-1, with unresolved D. The CDR3 covers 17 residues. Trimming removed 4 bases from V and 0 bases from J, with 17 bases in between. Germline lookup yields CDR1 SGHRS and CDR2 YFSETQ. The CDR3 here is CASSPTTSGSSYNEQFF. The CDR3 bases are TGCGCCAGCAGCCCCACCACTTCCGGCAGCTCCTACAATGAGCAGTTCTTC. Together with reference TRBV5-1 and TRBJ2-1, the CDR3 gives the full variable domain: KAGVTQTPRYLIKTRGQQVTLSCSPISGHRSVSWYQQTPGQGLQFLFEYFSETQRNKGNFPGRFSGRQFSNSRSEMNVSTLELGDSALYLCASSPTTSGSSYNEQFFGPGTRLTVL.

J is TRBJ2-5 and V is TRBV5-1; no firm D call. Germline lookup yields CDR1 SGHRS and CDR2 YFSETQ. This CDR3 has 16 amino acids. V was trimmed by 2 bases and J by 2 bases, leaving 16 bases between them. The CDR3 region is CASSLNLRTVQETQYF. CDR3 nucleotide sequence: TGCGCCAGCAGCTTAAACCTCCGGACGGTTCAAGAGACCCAGTACTTC.

The V call is TRBV2, the J call TRBJ1-2, with D possibly being TRBD1 (5 bases). Germline-derived CDR1 and CDR2 are SNHLY and FYNNEI. Trimming removed 1 base from V and 2 bases from J, with 8 bases in between. The CDR3 length is 14 residues. In nucleotides, the CDR3 is TGTGCCAGCAGTGAAGGACAGTGGAACTATGGCTACACCTTC. This translates into CASSEGQWNYGYTF.

This clone was observed a few times. The sample has other DNA sequences that encode this CDR3 too. V and J are TRBV4-3 and TRBJ2-7; 9 bases align to TRBD1. Germline lookup yields CDR1 LGHNA and CDR2 YSLEER. V shed 4 bases, J shed 1 base, and the junction held 2 bases outside the gene matches. The CDR3 covers 14 residues. CDR3 DNA: TGCGCCAGCAGCCGGGACAGGGAGTCCTACGAGCAGTACTTC. Encoded protein: CASSRDRESYEQYF.

The J gene is TRBJ2-7, the V gene TRBV5-1; 7 nucleotides agree with TRBD1. Per the germline V gene, CDR1 is SGHRS and CDR2 is YFSETQ. Losses at the gene ends were 10 bases for V and 4 bases for J; bases not matched to a gene: 5. CDR3 length equals 11 residues. The CDR3 region has the DNA TGCGCCGAGGCAGGGGGATACGAGCAGTACTTC. Translated: CAEAGGYEQYF.

The chain joins TRBV5-1 to TRBJ2-7; 11 bases map to TRBD1. Germline lookup yields CDR1 SGHRS and CDR2 YFSETQ. CDR3 length equals 14 residues. V lost 4 bases to trimming and J lost 5 bases; unmatched junction nucleotides: 5. CDR3: CASSRTGGRDEQYF. The CDR3 region has the DNA TGCGCCAGCAGCAGGACAGGGGGCAGGGACGAGCAGTACTTC.

This clone was seen many times. The chain joins TRBV6-9 to TRBJ2-2, with D hard to call. The CDR3 is made up of 16 amino acids. V was cut by 0 bases and J by 0 bases, with 8 bases left in between. From germline, CDR1 is MNHGY and CDR2 SVAAGI. As DNA, the CDR3 is TGTGCCAGCAGTTATTCTATAACAGCGAACACCGGGGAGCTGTTTTTT. Translated, it gives CASSYSITANTGELFF.

The chain links TRBV23-1 to TRBJ2-7; D is tentatively TRBD1 or TRBD2 (5 bases each). TRBV23-1 falls under the ORF class, with uncertain function. The CDR3 is made up of 16 amino acids. V gave up 0 bases and J gave up 2 bases, with 14 bases separating them. CDR3 loop: CASSQSGPPGTYEQYF. DNA for the CDR3: TGCGCCAGCAGTCAATCGGGACCTCCGGGCACCTACGAGCAGTACTTC.

Only a few counts were recorded for this clone. The chain has TRBV27 and TRBJ2-3; 12 bases are a match to TRBD2. CDR3 length equals 15 residues. J was trimmed by 5 bases and V by 2 bases; bases with no gene match: 2. Germline assignment: CDR1 MNHEY and CDR2 SMNVEV (reference sequence). This CDR3 reads CASSLRTSGEDTQYF. CDR3 coding DNA: TGTGCCAGCAGTTTACGGACTAGCGGGGAAGATACGCAGTATTTT.

For this clone: A junction boundary mismatches the germline segment, possibly from a read error. The chain joins TRBV27 to TRBJ2-3, with TRBD2 identical over 9 bases. The CDR3 covers 14 residues. Germline values: CDR1 MNHEY, CDR2 SMNVEV (reference sequence). The DNA for the CDR3 is TGTGCCAGCAGAAGCGGGGGGCACACAAATACGCAGTATTTT. It is translated as CASRSGGHTNTQYF.

The V call is TRBV7-2, the J call TRBJ1-2; no reliable D call. The CDR3 totals 16 residues. V shed 2 bases and J shed 0 bases, with 13 bases lying between them. Germline loops: CDR1 SGHTA, CDR2 FQGNSA. The CDR3, as DNA: TGTGCCAGCAGCTTATCTGAAGGACGCTCTAACTATGGCTACACCTTC. The encoded protein is CASSLSEGRSNYGYTF.

A few counts support this clone. This chain uses TRBV27 with TRBJ2-5; D ambiguous. Germline CDR1 and CDR2: MNHEY and SMNVEV (reference sequence). The length of the CDR3 is 12 residues. V was clipped by 3 bases and J by 4 bases, with 6 bases between them. The CDR3 here is CASSFKGETQYF. In nucleotides, the CDR3 is TGTGCCAGCAGTTTTAAGGGAGAGACCCAGTACTTC.

V gene TRBV7-9 combines with J gene TRBJ2-2; unclear D gene. The germline V and J ends were trimmed by 4 bases and 11 bases, with 11 bases remaining between them. This CDR3 contains 12 residues. From germline, CDR1 is SEHNR and CDR2 FQNEAQ (reference sequence). The CDR3 sequence is CASSSYLGELFF. The CDR3 DNA is TGTGCCAGCAGCTCTTACCTCGGAGAGCTGTTTTTT.

This clone turned up a few times. The chain joins TRBV28 to TRBJ2-7; maybe TRBD1 (6 bases). Germline CDR1 is MDHEN and CDR2 is SYDVKM. The CDR3 is 13 amino acids. V was cut by 4 bases and J by 3 bases, with 10 bases left in between. The CDR3: CASSSGQIYEQYF. The CDR3 nucleotides read TGTGCCAGCAGTTCGGGACAAATCTACGAGCAGTACTTC.